This TCR beta chain was profiled in a study of shared T cell receptors in the human thymus. Sequencing was performed with immunoSEQ multiplex PCR; in TCRdb, only in-frame clones are kept and a portion is missing. This sample yields under 850,000 clones, of which 70% to 90% are seen a single time; 0.0085% to 0.012% belongs to the top ten. In addition, the sample was reused for a study of human thymus T cells. That publication notes: The thymus tissue came from resections taken during corrective heart surgery. It looked as if thymic and blood repertoires used V and J genes in a biased way.

The clonotype comes from a boy under three years old with a congenital heart defect. Sequences were obtained from thymocytes.

CDR3 protein: CASSPHAGLGSYEQYF. The CDR3, as DNA: TGTGCCAGCAGCCCCCATGCGGGGTTGGGATCCTACGAGCAGTACTTC. V usage is TRBV5-6 and J usage is TRBJ2-7; TRBD2 might be the D (6 bases). The length of the CDR3 is 16 residues. Trimming shortened V by 4 bases and J by 1 base, and 18 bases separated the two germline ends. The germline CDR1 and CDR2 sequences are SGHDT and YYEEEE. Filled out from reference TRBV5-6 and TRBJ2-7, the complete variable domain reads DAGVTQSPTHLIKTRGQQVTLRCSPKSGHDTVSWYQQALGQGPQFIFQYYEEEERQRGNFPDRFSGHQFPNYSSELNVNALLLGDSALYLCASSPHAGLGSYEQYFGPGTRLTVT.